This record covers a single TCR beta chain. The CDR3 has 13 residues. Trimming cost V 8 bases and J 1 base; bases outside gene matches: 1. Germline V CDR1 and CDR2: SGHVS, FQNEAQ. Profiled with immunoSEQ multiplex PCR; TCRdb holds only in-frame clones, not every one. The sample holds over 35,000 clones, roughly 78% seen once. This specimen comes from a study of memory CD4+ T cells and cytomegalovirus serostatus. The sort gate was single viable CD3+CD4+CD8-CD45RO+ cells for memory CD4+ T cells. Serostatus was set by detecting CMV pp150, pp28, p38, p52 IgG. The sequence was obtained from an adult in good health and CMV-seronegative. The rearrangement uses TRBV7-8 and TRBJ2-2; 7 bases are a match to TRBD2. Sequenced material: memory CD4+ T cells from blood. The CDR3 here is CASRGENTGELFF. The CDR3 nucleotides read TGTGCCAGCCGGGGGGAGAACACCGGGGAGCTGTTTTTT.